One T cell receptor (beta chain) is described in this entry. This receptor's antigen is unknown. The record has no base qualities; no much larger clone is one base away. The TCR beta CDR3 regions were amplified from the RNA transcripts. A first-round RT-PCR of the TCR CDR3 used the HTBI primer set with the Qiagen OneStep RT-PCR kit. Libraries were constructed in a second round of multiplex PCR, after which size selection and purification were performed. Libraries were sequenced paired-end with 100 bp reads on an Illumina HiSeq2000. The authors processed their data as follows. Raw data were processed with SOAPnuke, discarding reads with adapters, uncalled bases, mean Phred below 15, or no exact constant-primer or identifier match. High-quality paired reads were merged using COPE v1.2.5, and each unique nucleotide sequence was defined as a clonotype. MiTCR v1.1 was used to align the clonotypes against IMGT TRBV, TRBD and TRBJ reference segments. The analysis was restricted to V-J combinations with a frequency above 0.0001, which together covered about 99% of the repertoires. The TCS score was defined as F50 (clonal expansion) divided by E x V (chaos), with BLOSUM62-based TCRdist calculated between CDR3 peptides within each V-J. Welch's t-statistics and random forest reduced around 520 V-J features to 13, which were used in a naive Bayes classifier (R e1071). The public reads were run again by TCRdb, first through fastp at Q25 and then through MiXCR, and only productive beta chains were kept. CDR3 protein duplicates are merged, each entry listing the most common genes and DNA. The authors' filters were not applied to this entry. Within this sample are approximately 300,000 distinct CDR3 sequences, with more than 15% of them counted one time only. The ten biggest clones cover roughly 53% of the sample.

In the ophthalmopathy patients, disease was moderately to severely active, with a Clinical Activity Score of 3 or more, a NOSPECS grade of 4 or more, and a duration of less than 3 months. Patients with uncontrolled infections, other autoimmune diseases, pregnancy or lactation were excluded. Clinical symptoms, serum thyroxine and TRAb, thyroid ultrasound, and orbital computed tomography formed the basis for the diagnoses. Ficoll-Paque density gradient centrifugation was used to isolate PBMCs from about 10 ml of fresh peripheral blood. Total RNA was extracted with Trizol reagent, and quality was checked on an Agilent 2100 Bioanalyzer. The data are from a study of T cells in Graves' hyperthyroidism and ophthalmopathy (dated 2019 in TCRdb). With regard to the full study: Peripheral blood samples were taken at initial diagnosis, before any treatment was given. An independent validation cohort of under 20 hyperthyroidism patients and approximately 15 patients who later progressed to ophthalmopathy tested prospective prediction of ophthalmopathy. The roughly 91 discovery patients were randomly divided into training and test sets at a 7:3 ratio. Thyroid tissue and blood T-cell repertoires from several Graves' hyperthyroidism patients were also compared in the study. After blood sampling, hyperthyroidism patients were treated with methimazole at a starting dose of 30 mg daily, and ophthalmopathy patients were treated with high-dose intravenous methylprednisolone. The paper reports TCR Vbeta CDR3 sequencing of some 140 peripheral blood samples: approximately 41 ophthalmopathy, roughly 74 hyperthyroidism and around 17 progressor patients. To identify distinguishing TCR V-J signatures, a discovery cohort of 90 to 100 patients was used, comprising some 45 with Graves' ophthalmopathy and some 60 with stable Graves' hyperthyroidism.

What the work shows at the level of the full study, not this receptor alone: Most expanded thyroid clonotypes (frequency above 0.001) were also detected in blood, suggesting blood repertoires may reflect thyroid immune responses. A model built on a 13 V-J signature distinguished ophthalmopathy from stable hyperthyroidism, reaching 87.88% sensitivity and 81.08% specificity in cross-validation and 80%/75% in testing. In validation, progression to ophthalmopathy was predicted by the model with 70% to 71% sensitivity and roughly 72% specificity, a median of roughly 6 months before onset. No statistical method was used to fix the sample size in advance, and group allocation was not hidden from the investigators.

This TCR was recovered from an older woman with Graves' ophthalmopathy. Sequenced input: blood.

The CDR3 reads CSAVPSGGTLYEQYF. Read as DNA, the sequence is TGCAGTGCCGTACCAAGCGGGGGGACTCTCTACGAGCAGTACTTC. The chain uses TRBV20-1 and TRBJ2-7, with 9 bases aligning to TRBD2. Trimming leaves V shorter by 6 bases and J shorter by 3 bases, with the junction holding 12 bases beyond the gene matches. Sequences DFQATT (CDR1) and SNEGSKA (CDR2) are obtained from the germline V gene (reference sequence). Reading from cysteine to phenylalanine, the CDR3 counts 15 amino acids. The read is trimmed to its CDR3 DNA, 45 bases read in frame from base 1.